The 10 T cell receptor beta chains reported below all come from one sample, sequenced in a study of cytomegalovirus exposure and HLA in healthy donors. Researchers ran the PCR with 60 Vbeta and 13 Jbeta primers. Sequenced by immunoSEQ multiplex PCR; TCRdb stores in-frame clones only, minus some. The repertoire consists of 95,000 to 100,000 clones, with about 80% occurring once and the leading ten covering 4.1%. The sample was PBMCs. The receptors derive from a man in his forties or fifties in good health and CMV-seronegative.

The chain has TRBV28 and TRBJ2-1, with a possible D match to TRBD1 (6 bases). With 7 bases removed from V and 0 bases from J, the gap between germline ends came to 16 bases. The CDR3 extends over 16 amino acids. CDR1 is MDHEN, CDR2 SYDVKM, per germline. The CDR3 loop reads CASKGLGTPSYNEQFF. CDR3 nucleotides: TGTGCCAGCAAAGGACTCGGGACACCCTCCTACAATGAGCAGTTCTTC.

Regarding this clone: A junction end diverges from the germline sequence, so it may reflect a read error. V usage is TRBV7-9 and J usage is TRBJ2-5; D perhaps matches TRBD2 (5 bases). The CDR3 spans 11 residues. Germline CDR1 and CDR2: SEHNR and FQNEAQ (reference sequence). This CDR3 is CSSSPGETQYF. The CDR3 DNA is TGTTCCAGCAGCCCGGGGGAGACCCAGTACTTC.

The chain is built from TRBV5-6 and TRBJ2-7; 12 positions match TRBD2. CDR1 is SGHDT, CDR2 YYEEEE, per germline. CDR3 length: 17 amino acids. Trimming at V came to 4 bases and at J to 1 base, leaving 9 bases not matched to a gene. CDR3 residues: CASSPWTSGVKSYEQYF. CDR3 nucleotide sequence: TGTGCCAGCAGCCCCTGGACTAGCGGGGTAAAATCCTACGAGCAGTACTTC.

This clone was counted between two and nine times. The chain is built from TRBV7-9 and TRBJ2-5; a weak D match, TRBD2 (6 bases). Germline V gene data show CDR1 as SEHNR and CDR2 as FQNEAQ (reference sequence). V was clipped by 5 bases and J by 3 bases, with 13 bases between them. CDR3 length: 14 residues. The CDR3: CASSPTSMEETQYF. The CDR3 DNA reads TGTGCCAGCAGCCCCACTAGCATGGAAGAGACCCAGTACTTC.

This clone was detected only a few times. V and J are TRBV4-2 and TRBJ1-1; D call uncertain. This CDR3 region has 15 residues. V lost 2 bases and J lost 5, with 15 bases in between. Germline values: CDR1 LGHNA, CDR2 YNFKEQ. In nucleotides, the CDR3 is TGTGCCAGCAGCCAAAGTCCAGGTTTGAGAACTGAAGCTTTCTTT. This encodes CASSQSPGLRTEAFF.

The chain has TRBV7-9 and TRBJ2-3; D is undetermined. Germline V gene sequence: CDR1 SEHNR, CDR2 FQNEAQ (reference sequence). The CDR3 runs 15 residues. Trimming took 4 bases from V and 4 from J, leaving 15 bases between them. The CDR3 sequence is CASSYRVLEPDTQYF. The CDR3 region has the DNA TGTGCCAGCAGCTACCGCGTACTCGAGCCAGATACGCAGTATTTT.

This chain connects TRBV2 to TRBJ2-5; possibly TRBD2 for D (7 bases). The CDR3 sequence is 14 residues long. V lost 6 bases to trimming and J lost 5 bases, with 16 bases between them. The germline gives CDR1 SNHLY, CDR2 FYNNEI. CDR3: CASRRGGAEETQYF. CDR3 bases: TGTGCCAGCAGAAGGGGGGGGGCCGAGGAGACCCAGTACTTC.

The chain couples TRBV28 to TRBJ1-4, with 9 bases matching TRBD1. Germline trimming cut 7 bases from V and 3 bases from J; bases unmatched to any gene: 12. The CDR3 totals 17 residues. Per the germline V gene, CDR1 is MDHEN and CDR2 is SYDVKM. The CDR3 is CASIQQGAGEANEKLFF. The CDR3 nucleotides are TGTGCCAGCATTCAACAGGGGGCTGGTGAGGCTAATGAAAAACTGTTTTTT.

The rearrangement links TRBV19 to TRBJ2-6; no firm D call. V was clipped by 7 bases and J by 0 bases, with 16 bases between them. This CDR3 spans 17 amino acids. The germline V gene has CDR1 LNHDA and CDR2 SQIVND (reference sequence). The CDR3 DNA reads TGTGCCAGTATGAGCAGCGCTAGTTCCTCTGGGGCCAACGTCCTGACTTTC. Residues: CASMSSASSSGANVLTF.

The chain joins TRBV18 to TRBJ2-1; tentatively, D is TRBD1 (6 bases). Germline lookup yields CDR1 KGHSH and CDR2 LQKENI. The CDR3 loop spans 14 amino acids. The V gene lost 3 bases and the J gene lost 8 bases, with 14 bases spanning the gap. In nucleotides, the CDR3 is TGTGCCAGCTCACCGGTGGGGGCCGTGGATGAGCAGTTCTTC. It translates to CASSPVGAVDEQFF.